The sequence of this T cell receptor beta chain was determined in a study of shared clonotypes between healthy human individuals. This CDR3 is built from 14 residues. Germline CDR1 SGHRS, CDR2 YFSETQ. After removal of 5 bases from V and 3 bases from J, the junction contained 6 bases not matched to a gene. Sequenced by immunoSEQ multiplex PCR; TCRdb stores in-frame clones only, minus some. This table holds 2,500,000 or so clones, about 92% found once. The sample was naive CD4+ T cells sorted from blood. Subset denoted: CD45RA+ positively selected. The source of this sequence is a man between 18 and 29 years old in good health. This sequence joins TRBV5-1 and TRBJ2-7, with 9 nucleotides matching TRBD1. The CDR3, as DNA: TGCGCCAGCAGTAAGACAGGGGGAATCTACGAGCAGTACTTC. Its translation is CASSKTGGIYEQYF.